This T cell receptor (beta chain) comes out of a study of T cell repertoires in cytomegalovirus infection. Points on this clonotype: Its antigen remains unidentified.

The V gene end was trimmed by 7 bases and the J gene end by 5 bases; junction bases not matched to a gene: 9. Germline CDR1 reads LGHNA; CDR2 reads YNFKEQ. The CDR3 length is 15 residues. TCRdb processed the reads anew with MiXCR; each CDR3 protein has one entry. The repertoire includes fewer than 650,000 distinct CDR3 sequences, about 39% of them detected once, and 48% sits in the top ten. The TCR sequence derives from a human donor in good health (CMV status not recorded). Some clones in this sample may be carry-over from other donors' samples. The chain joins TRBV4-2 to TRBJ2-5, with TRBD1 matching 11 bases. The material was cultured PBMCs, obtained from culture after CMV antigen stimulation. Here the CDR3 DNA reads TGTGCCAGCACCCCGGACAGGGGGCGCGCGGAGACCCAGTACTTC. It translates to CASTPDRGRAETQYF.